A selection of T cell receptor beta chains follows, all from one sample in a study of Graves' ophthalmopathy and Graves' hyperthyroidism. Each CDR3 protein is one row after TCRdb ran MiXCR on the multiplex PCR reads. The sample consists of around 1,000,000 distinct CDR3 sequences, about 35% of them appearing once. The sequencing sample was made of peripheral blood or thyroid tissue (not recorded which). All receptors come from an adult man with Graves' hyperthyroidism. Each CDR3 is given with its conserved first and last residue. The D gene is left open where the match is weak. Clone size appears in some rows only: once, few, many, or a class for an expanded clone.

V	size	length	D	J	CDR3	DNA
TRBV4-1	many	14	NA	TRBJ2-5	CASSQDPGAQTQYF	TGCGCCAGCAGCCAAGACCCGGGGGCTCAGACCCAGTACTTC
TRBV6-6	NA	17	NA	TRBJ2-7	CASSPGAQGLSSYEQYF	TGTGCCAGCAGTCCCGGCGCACAGGGTCTCAGCTCCTACGAGCAGTACTTC
TRBV7-2	NA	12	NA	TRBJ1-5	CASGTVFGPQHF	TGTGCCAGCGGAACAGTCTTTGGGCCCCAGCATTTT
TRBV6-2/TRBV6-3	NA	15	NA	TRBJ1-5	CASSRTGPSGQPQHF	TGTGCCAGCAGTCGAACAGGGCCCTCGGGTCAGCCCCAGCATTTT
TRBV29-1	NA	14	TRBD1	TRBJ2-5	CSVYGTGGQETQYF	TGCAGCGTTTACGGGACAGGGGGTCAAGAGACCCAGTACTTC
TRBV15	many	17	NA	TRBJ1-2	CATSRGGRVAWAYGYTF	TGTGCCACCAGCAGAGGTGGCAGGGTGGCTTGGGCTTATGGCTACACCTTC
TRBV9	few	17	NA	TRBJ1-3	CASSVEQASISGNTIYF	TGTGCCAGCAGCGTAGAACAGGCCTCCATCTCTGGAAACACCATATATTTT
TRBV12-3/TRBV12-4	many	14	NA	TRBJ1-2	CASIEGTVGYGYTF	TGTGCCAGCATTGAAGGAACCGTCGGGTATGGCTACACCTTC
TRBV12-3/TRBV12-4	few	16	NA	TRBJ1-6	CASTQRGGVGNSPLHF	TGTGCCAGCACCCAGCGGGGGGGTGTGGGCAATTCACCCCTCCACTTT
TRBV20-1	NA	18	TRBD2	TRBJ2-7	CSARAGVGTSGGAVEQYF	TGCAGTGCTAGAGCCGGAGTCGGGACTAGCGGGGGGGCTGTCGAGCAGTACTTC
TRBV20-1	NA	12	NA	TRBJ2-1	CSVSQGYNEQFF	TGCAGTGTCTCACAGGGCTACAATGAGCAGTTCTTC
TRBV7-8	NA	17	NA	TRBJ2-5	CASSLGVRGRAEETQYF	TGTGCCAGCAGCTTAGGAGTCAGGGGGAGGGCGGAAGAGACCCAGTACTTC
TRBV2	few	15	NA	TRBJ1-6	CASLPTAGGKHVLHF	TGTGCCAGCCTCCCCACGGCTGGGGGGAAGCACGTCCTCCACTTT
TRBV28	NA	15	NA	TRBJ2-7	CASSYGYRVPYEQYF	TGTGCCAGCAGTTACGGGTACAGGGTGCCCTACGAGCAGTACTTC
TRBV6-5	many	14	NA	TRBJ2-7	CASSYSGAGYEQYF	TGTGCCAGCAGTTACTCCGGCGCAGGCTACGAGCAGTACTTC
TRBV2	NA	15	NA	TRBJ1-4	CASRGGRTTNEKLFF	TGTGCCAGCAGGGGCGGCAGAACAACTAATGAAAAACTGTTTTTT
TRBV11-2	NA	13	NA	TRBJ2-7	CASSTTDSYEQHF	TGTGCCAGCAGCACGACGGACAGCTACGAGCAGCACTTC
TRBV15	few	16	NA	TRBJ1-5	CATSRDRGGSYQPQHF	TGTGCCACCAGCAGAGATCGGGGAGGCTCCTATCAGCCCCAGCATTTT
TRBV20-1	NA	13	NA	TRBJ1-4	CSAPETTNEKLFF	TGCAGTGCCCCAGAGACAACTAATGAAAAACTGTTTTTT
TRBV29-1	NA	12	NA	TRBJ2-7	CSVPSRGHEQCF	TGCAGCGTCCCGTCTAGGGGCCACGAGCAGTGCTTC
TRBV6-5	many	15	NA	TRBJ1-2	CASSARRTERYGYTF	TGTGCCAGCAGTGCCCGTAGGACAGAACGATATGGCTACACCTTC
TRBV19	many	12	NA	TRBJ1-5	CASHGRNQPQHF	TGTGCCAGTCATGGCCGCAATCAGCCCCAGCATTTT
TRBV7-2	many	14	TRBD1	TRBJ1-2	CASSRDRGRDGYTF	TGTGCCAGCAGCCGGGACAGGGGGCGCGATGGCTACACCTTC
TRBV7-9	NA	16	NA	TRBJ1-3	CASSGTGLSGGNTIYF	TGTGCCAGCAGTGGGACCGGCCTATCGGGAGGAAACACCATATATTTT
TRBV9	NA	15	TRBD1	TRBJ1-6	CASSKDRGGNSPLHF	TGTGCCAGCAGCAAAGACAGGGGAGGTAATTCACCCCTCCACTTT